These T cell receptor beta chains were read from a single sample in a study of blood T cell repertoires in COVID-19. The assay was immunoSEQ multiplex PCR, and TCRdb's table has in-frame clones only and misses some. The sample lists roughly 130,000 clones; less than 90% were seen once. The sequencing sample was made of peripheral blood. These receptors were taken from a woman younger than 45 who had recovered from COVID-19. Each CDR3 is given with its conserved first and last residue. Each record gives: V gene, J gene, clone size, CDR3 protein. Only some rows state a clone size, as once, few, many or a class for expanded clones.

V gene: TRBV11-2; J gene: TRBJ2-3; clone size: -; CDR3 protein: CASSLGGDTQYF
V gene: TRBV4-1; J gene: TRBJ1-3; clone size: -; CDR3 protein: CASSPGQFSGNTIYF
V gene: TRBV7-2; J gene: TRBJ1-2; clone size: -; CDR3 protein: CASSSSGHNYGYTF
V gene: TRBV3-1/TRBV3-2; J gene: TRBJ2-7; clone size: -; CDR3 protein: CASSRIRESYEQYF
V gene: TRBV2; J gene: TRBJ1-6; clone size: few; CDR3 protein: CAMQNENNSPLHF
V gene: TRBV19; J gene: TRBJ1-2; clone size: once; CDR3 protein: CASTEGVYGYTF
V gene: TRBV13; J gene: TRBJ2-3; clone size: -; CDR3 protein: CASSAQGRSSTDTQYF
V gene: TRBV5-1; J gene: TRBJ1-2; clone size: -; CDR3 protein: CASSRGDRVDYGYTF
V gene: TRBV7-9; J gene: TRBJ2-1; clone size: -; CDR3 protein: CASSFLAGVSEQFF
V gene: TRBV7-8; J gene: TRBJ2-5; clone size: -; CDR3 protein: CASSSDRGMETQYF
V gene: TRBV27; J gene: TRBJ1-2; clone size: -; CDR3 protein: CASSFVQGNGYTF
V gene: TRBV30; J gene: TRBJ2-7; clone size: -; CDR3 protein: CAWKGGGYEQYF
V gene: TRBV6-2/TRBV6-3; J gene: TRBJ1-1; clone size: -; CDR3 protein: CASSYGQTGEAFF
V gene: TRBV6-6; J gene: TRBJ2-7; clone size: -; CDR3 protein: CASSYRTGGGIYEQYF
V gene: TRBV5-4; J gene: TRBJ2-3; clone size: once; CDR3 protein: CASSLGLAGADTQYF
V gene: TRBV7-7; J gene: TRBJ2-5; clone size: -; CDR3 protein: CASSFGLAGGKETQYF
V gene: TRBV5-5; J gene: TRBJ2-1; clone size: -; CDR3 protein: CASSWDRASYNEQFF
V gene: TRBV14; J gene: TRBJ1-3; clone size: -; CDR3 protein: CASSHLGQGRTNTIYF
V gene: TRBV10-2; J gene: TRBJ2-5; clone size: -; CDR3 protein: CASSDLPGGEETQYF
V gene: TRBV18; J gene: TRBJ2-2; clone size: -; CDR3 protein: CASSPYNDRGISGELFF
V gene: TRBV19; J gene: TRBJ2-3; clone size: -; CDR3 protein: CASSYAEGVNTQYF
V gene: TRBV4-1; J gene: TRBJ2-1; clone size: -; CDR3 protein: CASSQEGTSASRWEQFF
V gene: TRBV11-2; J gene: TRBJ2-2; clone size: -; CDR3 protein: CASSYAGTSGGRTGELFF
V gene: TRBV20-1; J gene: TRBJ2-5; clone size: few; CDR3 protein: CSARPQETQYF
V gene: TRBV6-5; J gene: TRBJ2-7; clone size: -; CDR3 protein: CASRVDRDHEQYF
V gene: TRBV27; J gene: TRBJ2-7; clone size: -; CDR3 protein: CASSSPSRYF
V gene: TRBV11-2; J gene: TRBJ2-1; clone size: -; CDR3 protein: CASSLHLGVNEQFF
V gene: TRBV9; J gene: TRBJ2-1; clone size: -; CDR3 protein: CASSVVGQRASSYNEQFF
V gene: TRBV4-1; J gene: TRBJ1-4; clone size: -; CDR3 protein: CASSLSPGRGGEKLFF
V gene: TRBV9; J gene: TRBJ1-4; clone size: -; CDR3 protein: CASSVAQGLNEKLFF
V gene: TRBV7-2; J gene: TRBJ2-1; clone size: -; CDR3 protein: CASSLEQLAGVDEQFF
V gene: TRBV11-3; J gene: TRBJ2-3; clone size: -; CDR3 protein: CASSLRGGGADTQYF
V gene: TRBV4-1; J gene: TRBJ2-3; clone size: -; CDR3 protein: CASRLLAGESHTQYF
V gene: TRBV10-1; J gene: TRBJ2-1; clone size: -; CDR3 protein: CASSESERTGHNEQFF
V gene: TRBV6-4; J gene: TRBJ1-2; clone size: -; CDR3 protein: CASSREGGANYGYTF
V gene: TRBV30; J gene: TRBJ1-6; clone size: -; CDR3 protein: CAYLRDREVSTSPLHF
V gene: TRBV2; J gene: TRBJ1-3; clone size: -; CDR3 protein: CASSERGMEYF
V gene: TRBV6-5; J gene: TRBJ1-1; clone size: few; CDR3 protein: CASSPPGSTEAFF
V gene: TRBV10-3; J gene: TRBJ1-1; clone size: -; CDR3 protein: CAISAPPGTGVEAFF
V gene: TRBV27; J gene: TRBJ1-1; clone size: -; CDR3 protein: CASSLNFNRNTEAFF
V gene: TRBV7-6; J gene: TRBJ2-1; clone size: -; CDR3 protein: CASSPKRGQVNEQFF
V gene: TRBV5-3; J gene: TRBJ1-1; clone size: -; CDR3 protein: CARSWIVDRQALNTEAFF
V gene: TRBV19; J gene: TRBJ2-6; clone size: -; CDR3 protein: CASMRGGANVLTF
V gene: TRBV6-2/TRBV6-3; J gene: TRBJ1-6; clone size: -; CDR3 protein: CASSTGTHNSPLHF
V gene: TRBV19; J gene: TRBJ2-5; clone size: -; CDR3 protein: CASSIRGQGAETQYF
V gene: TRBV15; J gene: TRBJ1-3; clone size: -; CDR3 protein: CATSEGTVSGNTIYF
V gene: TRBV7-9; J gene: TRBJ1-1; clone size: once; CDR3 protein: CASSLQAQGRLGAFF
V gene: TRBV27; J gene: TRBJ1-2; clone size: -; CDR3 protein: CASFGTTNYGYTF